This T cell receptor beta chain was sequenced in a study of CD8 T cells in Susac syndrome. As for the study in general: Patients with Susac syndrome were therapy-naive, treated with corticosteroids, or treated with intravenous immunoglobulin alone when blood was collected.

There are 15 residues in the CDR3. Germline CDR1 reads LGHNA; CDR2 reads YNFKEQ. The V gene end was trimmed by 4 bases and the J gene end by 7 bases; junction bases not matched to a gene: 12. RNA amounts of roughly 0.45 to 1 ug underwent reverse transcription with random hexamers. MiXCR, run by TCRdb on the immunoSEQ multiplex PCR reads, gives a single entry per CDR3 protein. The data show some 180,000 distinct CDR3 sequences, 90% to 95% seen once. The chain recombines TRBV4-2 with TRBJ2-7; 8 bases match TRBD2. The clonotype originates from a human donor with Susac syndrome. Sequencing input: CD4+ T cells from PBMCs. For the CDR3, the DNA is TGTGCCAGCAGCCCCGAACTAGCGGATCGGGGGGAGCAGTACTTC. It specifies CASSPELADRGEQYF.